This note documents a single T cell receptor (beta chain) sequence. As yet, its antigen is unknown. This sample is part of a study of T-cell memory formation after mild COVID-19. General study results and limits: Cross-reactive memory seemingly joined, as some responding clones were found in pre-infection memory. Second-wave clones reaching peak frequency on day 37 lacked confirmed SARS-CoV-2 specificity.

CDR3 length: 15 amino acids. CDR1 is SEHNR, CDR2 FQNEAQ, per germline (reference sequence). The V end lost 5 bases, the J end lost 3 bases, and 13 bases lay between the germline ends. 5'RACE, which relied on constant-segment primers, yielded TCR alpha and TCR beta cDNA libraries carrying sample barcodes and UMIs. TCRdb reprocessed the 5' RACE reads with MiXCR, giving one entry per CDR3 protein. The table records 450,000 to 650,000 distinct CDR3 sequences, approximately 21% of them present only once. This receptor was identified in an adult woman who had mild COVID-19 (a few samples of this study predate the infection). Cell type and time point are not known. The V and J genes are TRBV7-9 and TRBJ1-4, with a tentative D call TRBD1 (6 bases). The sequenced material came from PBMCs or a T cell subset sorted from them (not recorded which). In DNA, the CDR3 is TGTGCCAGCAGCATGGGGGCAGGGCCTAATGAAAAACTGTTTTTT. Translated: CASSMGAGPNEKLFF.